The source of this TCR beta chain is a study of T cell responses to AZD1222 COVID-19 vaccine. CDR3 length: 14 residues. Per the germline V gene, CDR1 is SNHLY and CDR2 is FYNNEI. V lost 4 bases to trimming and J lost 10 bases, with 16 bases between them. The repertoire was sequenced with immunoSEQ multiplex PCR; TCRdb's copy has only in-frame clones and lacks some. The sample has more than 50,000 clones, approximately 90% seen once; the top ten hold under 3.5%. Points from the study as a whole: CD4 TCRs linked to vaccination spanned spike, dominating at 160-218 and 743-854. Vaccination with two AZD1222 doses was followed by a rise in Spike-specific TCR breadth and depth. The sample set comprised mostly white British donors with more females, and clonal diversity was possibly underestimated.

With respect to this clone: Its cognate antigen is unknown.

This chain links TRBV2 with TRBJ1-4; perhaps TRBD1 as D (6 bases). The origin of this receptor is an adult who received the AZD1222 COVID-19 vaccine. This material consisted of peripheral blood, taken 28 days after the second AZD1222 dose. CDR3 sequence: CASSGTVTEGKLFF. The CDR3, as DNA: TGTGCCAGCAGTGGGACAGTCACAGAGGGAAAACTGTTTTTT. The whole variable domain, remainder taken from reference TRBV2 and TRBJ1-4, is EPEVTQTPSHQVTQMGQEVILRCVPISNHLYFYWYRQILGQKVEFLVSFYNNEISEKSEIFDDQFSVERPDGSNFTLKIRSTKLEDSAMYFCASSGTVTEGKLFFGSGTQLSVL.